Detailed here is one T cell receptor beta chain. Its target is not known. TCR beta CDR3 region amplification was performed from RNA transcripts. The HTBI primer set was used in a first-round RT-PCR of the TCR CDR3. MiXCR was run by TCRdb on the multiplex PCR reads, yielding one entry per CDR3 protein. The data hold 300,000 to 450,000 distinct CDR3 sequences, with 15% to 20% observed a single time. V lost 7 bases to trimming and J lost 5 bases, with 9 bases between them. The CDR3 contains 11 residues. Germline V gene sequence: CDR1 MNHNS, CDR2 SASEGT. These data are taken from a study of T cells in Graves' hyperthyroidism and ophthalmopathy. General study findings and limits: Ophthalmopathy was identified by the model a median about 6.8 months ahead of onset.

Sequencing was carried out using blood. The J gene is TRBJ2-7, the V gene TRBV6-1; D uncertain. This sequence originates from a woman aged 40 to 50 with Graves' ophthalmopathy. The CDR3 DNA is TGTGCCAGCACAGAGGCCCACGAGCAGTACTTC. Translating gives CASTEAHEQYF.